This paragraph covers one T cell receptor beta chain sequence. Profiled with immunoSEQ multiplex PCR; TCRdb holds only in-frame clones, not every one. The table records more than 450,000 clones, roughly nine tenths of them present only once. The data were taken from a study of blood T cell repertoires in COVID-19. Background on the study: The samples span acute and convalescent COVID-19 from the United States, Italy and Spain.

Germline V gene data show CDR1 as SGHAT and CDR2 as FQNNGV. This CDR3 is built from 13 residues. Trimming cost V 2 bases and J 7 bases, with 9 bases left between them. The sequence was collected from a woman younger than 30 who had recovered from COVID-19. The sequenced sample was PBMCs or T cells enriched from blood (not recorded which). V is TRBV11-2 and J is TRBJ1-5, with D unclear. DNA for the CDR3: TGTGCCAGCAGCTTAAATGGGGAGCAGCCCCAGCATTTT. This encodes CASSLNGEQPQHF.